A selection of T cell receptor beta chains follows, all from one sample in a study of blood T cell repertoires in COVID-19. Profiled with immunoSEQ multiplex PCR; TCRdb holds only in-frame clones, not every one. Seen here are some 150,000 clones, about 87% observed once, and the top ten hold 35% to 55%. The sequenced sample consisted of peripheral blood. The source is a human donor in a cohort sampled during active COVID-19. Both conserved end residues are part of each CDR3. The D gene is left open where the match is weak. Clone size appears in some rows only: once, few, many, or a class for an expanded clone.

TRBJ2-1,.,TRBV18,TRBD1,CASSLQGAGEQFF,TGTGCCAGCTCATTACAGGGGGCAGGCGAGCAGTTCTTC
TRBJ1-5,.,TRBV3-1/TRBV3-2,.,CASSQGGGVRQPQHF,TGTGCCAGCAGCCAAGGAGGCGGGGTTCGTCAGCCCCAGCATTTT
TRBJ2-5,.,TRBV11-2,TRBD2,CASSLVASGGARRETQYF,TGTGCCAGCAGCTTAGTGGCTAGCGGGGGGGCGCGGAGAGAGACCCAGTACTTC
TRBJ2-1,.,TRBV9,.,CASSTRVYNEQFF,TGTGCCAGCAGCACACGGGTTTACAATGAGCAGTTCTTC
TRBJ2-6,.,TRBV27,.,CASSRGGPADSGANVLTF,TGTGCCAGCAGCCGAGGAGGACCGGCTGACTCTGGGGCCAACGTCCTGACTTTC
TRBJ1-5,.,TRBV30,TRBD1,CAWSGNGRQGNQPQHF,TGTGCCTGGAGTGGAAACGGGAGACAGGGGAATCAGCCCCAGCATTTT
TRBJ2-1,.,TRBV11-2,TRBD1,CASSLGSTGVYRRFF,TGTGCCAGCAGCTTAGGATCGACAGGGGTGTATCGGCGGTTCTTC
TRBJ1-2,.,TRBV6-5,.,CASRPGGVGNYGYTF,TGTGCCAGCAGGCCCGGGGGGGTGGGCAACTATGGCTACACCTTC
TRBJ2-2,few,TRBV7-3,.,CASSLEWTGELFF,TGTGCCAGCAGCTTAGAGTGGACCGGGGAGCTGTTTTTT
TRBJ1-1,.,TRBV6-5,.,CASSQTRRNTEAFF,TGTGCCAGCAGTCAGACACGCCGGAACACTGAAGCTTTCTTT
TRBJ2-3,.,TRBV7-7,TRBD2,CASSPGLVGSTDTQYF,TGTGCCAGCAGCCCTGGACTAGTCGGCAGCACAGATACGCAGTATTTT
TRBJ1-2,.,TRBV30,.,CAWGQRLNYGYTF,TGTGCCTGGGGACAGCGATTAAACTATGGCTACACCTTC
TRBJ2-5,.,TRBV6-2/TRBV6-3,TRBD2,CASSRAGAETQYF,TGTGCCAGCAGTCGAGCGGGAGCCGAGACCCAGTACTTC
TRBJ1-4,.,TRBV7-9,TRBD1,CASSLDRVNEKLFF,TGTGCCAGCAGCTTGGACAGGGTTAATGAAAAACTGTTTTTT
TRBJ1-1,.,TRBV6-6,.,CASSKSLGQLNTEAFF,TGTGCCAGCAGCAAATCACTAGGACAGCTGAACACTGAAGCTTTCTTT
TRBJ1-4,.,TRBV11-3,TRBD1,CASSPRTGANEKLFF,TGTGCCAGCAGCCCGAGGACAGGGGCTAATGAAAAACTGTTTTTT
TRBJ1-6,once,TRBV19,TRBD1,CASSTPGQALSLHF,TGTGCCAGTAGTACCCCGGGACAGGCCTTATCCCTCCACTTT
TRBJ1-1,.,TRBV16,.,CASSQRGGMNTEAFF,TGTGCCAGCAGCCAACGGGGGGGAATGAACACTGAAGCTTTCTTT
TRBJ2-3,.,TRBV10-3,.,CAIGGLTDTQYF,TGTGCCATCGGTGGACTCACAGATACGCAGTATTTT
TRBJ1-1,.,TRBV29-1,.,CSVPRPGIPEAFF,TGCAGCGTCCCACGACCCGGGATCCCTGAAGCTTTCTTT
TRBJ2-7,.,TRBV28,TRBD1,CASSPLGQHYEQYF,TGTGCCAGCAGTCCCTTGGGACAGCACTACGAGCAGTACTTC
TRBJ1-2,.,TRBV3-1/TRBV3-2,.,CASSHYRRDGYTF,TGTGCCAGCAGCCACTACAGGAGGGATGGCTACACCTTC
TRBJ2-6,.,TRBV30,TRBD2,CAWRASGRASPGANVLTF,TGTGCCTGGAGGGCTAGCGGGAGGGCCTCTCCTGGGGCCAACGTCCTGACTTTC
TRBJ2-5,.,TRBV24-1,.,CATSESGETQYF,TGTGCCACCTCGGAGTCCGGAGAGACCCAGTACTTC
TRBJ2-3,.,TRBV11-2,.,CASSLDLGGGDTQYF,TGTGCCAGCAGCTTAGATCTGGGAGGTGGGGATACGCAGTATTTT
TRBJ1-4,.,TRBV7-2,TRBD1,CASSLNRGLNEKLFF,TGTGCCAGCAGCCTCAACAGGGGCTTAAATGAAAAACTGTTTTTT
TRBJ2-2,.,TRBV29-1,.,CSVAQAGHTGELFF,TGCAGCGTGGCCCAGGCAGGGCACACCGGGGAGCTGTTTTTT
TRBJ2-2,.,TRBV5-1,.,CASSLAGQGELFF,TGCGCCAGCAGCTTGGCTGGCCAAGGGGAGCTGTTTTTT
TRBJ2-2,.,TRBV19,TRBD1,CASMDRATGELFF,TGTGCCAGTATGGACAGGGCCACCGGGGAGCTGTTTTTT
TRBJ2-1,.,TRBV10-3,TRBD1,CAISVPGQGYNEQFF,TGTGCCATCAGTGTACCGGGACAGGGCTACAATGAGCAGTTCTTC
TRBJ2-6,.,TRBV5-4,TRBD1,CASSAGGTGRASGANVLTF,TGTGCCAGCAGCGCCGGCGGGACAGGGAGAGCCTCTGGGGCCAACGTCCTGACTTTC
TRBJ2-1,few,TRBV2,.,CASNRLAYDEQFF,TGTGCCAGCAATAGGCTAGCCTACGATGAGCAGTTCTTC
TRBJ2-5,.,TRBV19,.,CASSVVAEETQYF,TGTGCCAGTAGTGTAGTAGCGGAAGAGACCCAGTACTTC
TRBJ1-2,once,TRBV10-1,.,CASSGGTAYGYTF,TGCGCCAGCAGTGGCGGGACGGCTTATGGCTACACCTTC
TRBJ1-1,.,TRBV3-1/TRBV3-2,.,CASSLQGYEAFF,TGTGCCAGCAGCTTACAGGGTTATGAAGCTTTCTTT
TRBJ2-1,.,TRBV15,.,CATSRDRLSSYNEQFF,TGTGCCACCAGCAGAGACAGGCTGAGCTCCTACAATGAGCAGTTCTTC
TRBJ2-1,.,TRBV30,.,CAWSVRMGAGNEQFF,TGTGCCTGGAGTGTACGTATGGGAGCGGGCAATGAGCAGTTCTTC
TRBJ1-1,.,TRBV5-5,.,CASSLPVLEAFF,TGTGCCAGCAGCTTGCCGGTCCTTGAAGCTTTCTTT